Following are 23 T cell receptor beta chains from one sample sequenced in a study of OX40 agonist ivuxolimab in advanced cancers. Profiled with immunoSEQ multiplex PCR; TCRdb holds only in-frame clones, not every one. This table holds 15,000 to 20,000 clones, roughly 72% found once. The sample here was CD4+ or CD8+ T cells sorted from blood, taken in a trial of the OX40 agonist ivuxolimab. All receptors derive from an adult with an advanced solid tumor such as melanoma, head and neck, liver or kidney cancer.

The V and J genes are TRBV5-5 and TRBJ2-7; weak D call: TRBD2 (7 bases). This CDR3 has 16 amino acids. V gave up 4 bases and J gave up 5 bases, with 22 bases separating them. Looked up from germline, CDR1 is SGHKS and CDR2 is YYEKEE (reference sequence). This chain's CDR3 is CASSPSGGWALHEQYF. The CDR3 DNA reads as TGTGCCAGCAGCCCCTCGGGGGGCTGGGCACTTCACGAGCAGTACTTC.

This chain's CDR3 is CASSLVGRSGETQYF. In DNA form, the CDR3 reads TGTGCCAGCAGCTTAGTGGGGAGGAGCGGAGAGACCCAGTACTTC. The chain joins TRBV7-8 to TRBJ2-5; TRBD2 might be the D (6 bases). Trimming left V 1 base short and J 4 bases short, with 13 bases between. Germline CDR1 reads SGHVS; CDR2 reads FQNEAQ. The CDR3 length is 15 residues.

The chain has TRBV4-1 and TRBJ1-2; D gene uncertain. Trimming stripped 5 bases from V and 4 bases from J, with 14 bases between. Germline V gene data show CDR1 as MGHRA and CDR2 as YSYEKL. CDR3 size: 14 residues. CDR3 sequence: CASSDPDWSYGYTF. The CDR3 region has the DNA TGCGCCAGCAGCGACCCGGACTGGAGCTATGGCTACACCTTC.

The rearrangement uses TRBV6-6 and TRBJ1-6, with D perhaps TRBD1 (5 bases). Trimming shortened V by 7 bases and J by 7 bases, and 8 bases separated the two germline ends. The CDR3 contains 12 residues. The V gene's germline CDR1 is MNHNY and CDR2 SVGAGI (reference sequence). CDR3 amino acids: CASTGMNSPLHF. CDR3 nucleotide sequence: TGTGCCAGCACAGGGATGAATTCACCCCTCCACTTT.

About this clone: The DNA is omitted, as the CDR3 cannot be located on it reliably, and the CDR3 follows TCRdb's listing. The V call is TRBV28, the J call TRBJ1-2; TRBD1, the D gene given by the table, was not confirmed from the DNA. The CDR3 length is 15 residues, termini included. CDR1 MDHEN and CDR2 SYDVKM come from the germline V gene. CDR3 sequence: CASSSSWAYSYGYTF.

The chain carries TRBV7-9 and TRBJ1-1; D is possibly TRBD1 (5 bases). V was shortened by 5 bases and J by 1 base, with 11 bases between the two germline ends. Germline CDR1 is SEHNR and CDR2 is FQNEAQ (reference sequence). This CDR3 region has 14 residues. The CDR3 spells CASSPRGGNTEAFF. CDR3 coding DNA: TGTGCCAGCAGCCCCCGTGGGGGGAACACTGAAGCTTTCTTT.

The V and J genes are TRBV4-3 and TRBJ2-7; the D is unclear. Germline values: CDR1 LGHNA, CDR2 YSLEER. The CDR3 loop spans 14 amino acids. The germline V and J ends were trimmed by 0 bases and 2 bases, with 8 bases remaining between them. CDR3 sequence: CASSQDIGTYEQYF. The CDR3 bases are TGCGCCAGCAGCCAAGATATAGGGACCTACGAGCAGTACTTC.

This clone is large within its sample. Written as DNA, the CDR3 is TGTGCCAGCAGTGGAGCTCGAACCGGGGAGCTGTTTTTT. This codes for CASSGARTGELFF. The chain combines TRBV27 with TRBJ2-2; D unresolved. Germline assignment: CDR1 MNHEY and CDR2 SMNVEV (reference sequence). V lost 5 bases, J lost 5 bases, and 9 bases lay in between. This CDR3 has 13 amino acids.

The J gene is TRBJ1-5, the V gene TRBV6-1; tentatively, D is TRBD1 (6 bases). The CDR3 is 16 residues long. V gave up 1 base and J gave up 5 bases, with 15 bases separating them. Germline V gene sequence: CDR1 MNHNS, CDR2 SASEGT. The chain's CDR3 is CASSEGFTGRDQPQHF. The DNA of the CDR3 is TGTGCCAGCAGTGAAGGGTTCACAGGGCGGGATCAGCCCCAGCATTTT.

The rearrangement joins TRBV28 to TRBJ1-5; TRBD1 aligns across 7 bases. This CDR3 spans 18 amino acids. Trimming at V came to 6 bases and at J to 0 bases, leaving 14 bases not matched to a gene. Germline CDR1 MDHEN, CDR2 SYDVKM. The CDR3 nucleotides are TGTGCCAGCAGCTCCACAGGGGTCCGATGGTATAGCAATCAGCCCCAGCATTTT. Protein product: CASSSTGVRWYSNQPQHF.

This sequence joins TRBV28 and TRBJ2-5; D may match TRBD1 or TRBD2 (5 bases each). Deletions cut 4 bases from V and 5 bases from J, with 14 bases between. This CDR3 is built from 14 residues. Germline assignment: CDR1 MDHEN and CDR2 SYDVKM. This CDR3 is CASSSRGQGETQYF. Here the CDR3 DNA reads TGTGCCAGCAGTTCCCGAGGGCAGGGCGAGACCCAGTACTTC.

The rearrangement joins TRBV7-6 to TRBJ2-1, with unresolved D. V lost 1 base, J lost 3 bases, and 7 bases lay in between. Looked up from germline, CDR1 is SGHVS and CDR2 is FNYEAQ. This CDR3 has 14 amino acids. The CDR3 is CASSLGNHYNEQFF. DNA of the CDR3: TGTGCCAGCAGCTTAGGGAATCACTACAATGAGCAGTTCTTC.

The chain employs TRBV4-3 and TRBJ1-4; D gene ambiguous. This CDR3 is built from 16 residues. Germline V gene sequence: CDR1 LGHNA, CDR2 YSLEER. V dropped 3 bases and J dropped 0 bases, with 11 bases sitting between them. The CDR3 DNA reads TGCGCCAGCAGCCACGGAACGGGGACAACTAATGAAAAACTGTTTTTT. Its translation: CASSHGTGTTNEKLFF.

This clone was counted a single time. V usage is TRBV6-1 and J usage is TRBJ1-5, with 8 bases identical to TRBD1. J lost 6 bases, V lost 3 bases, and 7 bases had no gene match. The CDR3 runs to 15 residues. Per the germline V gene, CDR1 is MNHNS and CDR2 is SASEGT. CDR3 DNA: TGTGCCAGCAGTGATTCCGGGACAGGAAGTCAGCCCCAGCATTTT. Residues: CASSDSGTGSQPQHF.

This clone was detected a few times. The chain's CDR3 is CASRGTDTQYF. CDR3 DNA: TGCGCCAGCAGGGGGACAGATACGCAGTATTTT. The rearrangement links TRBV5-1 to TRBJ2-3; D ambiguous. The V and J ends lost 5 bases and 3 bases respectively, with 4 bases between them. In germline, CDR1 is SGHRS, CDR2 YFSETQ. The CDR3 is 11 residues long.

This clone showed up just a few times. The V and J genes are TRBV4-2 and TRBJ2-3, with 7 bases matching TRBD2. V lost 0 bases to trimming and J lost 0 bases; unmatched junction nucleotides: 3. Germline CDR1 reads LGHNA; CDR2 reads YNFKEQ. The CDR3 extends over 16 amino acids. The CDR3 is CASSQEGGWSTDTQYF. CDR3 DNA: TGTGCCAGCAGCCAAGAGGGGGGGTGGAGCACAGATACGCAGTATTTT.

The CDR3 spells CASSLEFGTDTQYF. DNA of the CDR3: TGTGCCAGCAGCTTGGAGTTCGGCACAGATACGCAGTATTTT. The chain has TRBV11-3 and TRBJ2-3; no reliable D call. CDR1 and CDR2 (germline): SGHNT, YENEEA. The CDR3 spans 14 residues. The ends were cut back, 3 bases at V and 1 base at J, with 8 bases in the middle.

The rearrangement uses TRBV7-9 and TRBJ1-2; TRBD1 matches 9 bases. V lost 6 bases to trimming and J lost 8 bases; unmatched junction nucleotides: 19. CDR3 length equals 17 residues. CDR1 SEHNR and CDR2 FQNEAQ come from the germline V gene (reference sequence). CDR3 loop: CASRTDLTGGDPRGYTF. CDR3 nucleotide sequence: TGTGCCAGCAGGACCGATCTTACAGGGGGCGACCCAAGGGGCTACACCTTC.

V is TRBV6-5 and J is TRBJ2-7, with D possibly matching TRBD1 (5 bases). Deletions cut 2 bases from V and 4 bases from J, with 18 bases between. The CDR3 sequence is 16 residues long. The germline V gene has CDR1 MNHEY and CDR2 SVGAGI. The CDR3 bases are TGTGCCAGCAGTTACAAGGAAGGTGGGGCTGGGTACGAGCAGTACTTC. Translation gives CASSYKEGGAGYEQYF.

V gene TRBV28 combines with J gene TRBJ2-7, with 7 bases matching TRBD1. J was trimmed by 1 base and V by 6 bases; bases with no gene match: 3. The CDR3 runs 13 residues. CDR1 is MDHEN, CDR2 SYDVKM, per germline. DNA of the CDR3: TGTGCCAGCAGCCCGGGACAGTCCTACGAGCAGTACTTC. Residues: CASSPGQSYEQYF. Drawing the rest from reference TRBV28 and TRBJ2-7, the complete variable domain is DVKVTQSSRYLVKRTGEKVFLECVQDMDHENMFWYRQDPGLGLRLIYFSYDVKMKEKGDIPEGYSVSREKKERFSLILESASTNQTSMYLCASSPGQSYEQYFGPGTRLTVT.

V usage is TRBV12-2 and J usage is TRBJ2-1; the table's D call, TRBD1, has no DNA check behind it. TRBV12-2 is classified as a pseudogene. This CDR3 region has 15 residues. The CDR3 loop is CASSPNRVTSNEQFF. The CDR3 nucleotides are TGTGCCAGCAGCCCTAACAGGGTGACAAGCAATGAGCAGTTCTTC.

The chain recombines TRBV5-8 with TRBJ1-5; D remains unclear. The V end was cut by 4 bases, the J end by 2 bases, with 13 bases between. CDR1 and CDR2 (germline): SGHTS, YDEGEE. CDR3 length equals 15 residues. The CDR3 region is CASSLVGMGNQPQHF. The CDR3 nucleotides are TGTGCCAGCAGCCTCGTGGGGATGGGCAATCAGCCCCAGCATTTT.

V gene TRBV2 combines with J gene TRBJ2-2; D may be TRBD1 (5 bases). This CDR3 is built from 15 residues. V shed 4 bases and J shed 0 bases, with 9 bases lying between them. The germline CDR1 and CDR2 sequences are SNHLY and FYNNEI. CDR3 nucleotides: TGTGCCAGCAGTGTACAGGACCCGAACACCGGGGAGCTGTTTTTT. Protein: CASSVQDPNTGELFF.